This T cell receptor (beta chain) was recovered during a study of low-dose radiotherapy and immunotherapy resistance in tumors. Study summary: The regimen for patients comprised intravenous nivolumab 240 mg every two weeks plus intravenous ipilimumab 1 mg/kg every six weeks. Each patient took aspirin at a dose of 300 mg by mouth once daily over the course of four cycles, with dosing beginning on cycle 1 day 1.

This clonotype was picked up many times. Time point: after trial treatment. Treatment: LDRT plus nivolumab, ipilimumab, low-dose cyclophosphamide and aspirin (RACIN trial). Low-dose radiotherapy, low-dose cyclophosphamide, aspirin, ipilimumab and nivolumab were all given to the donors. All eligible patients presented with advanced solid tumors that contained no tumor-infiltrating lymphocytes. V gave up 7 bases and J gave up 1 base; unmatched junction bases: 5. The germline V gene has CDR1 SQVTM and CDR2 ANQGSEA. The CDR3 is made up of 13 amino acids. Primers targeting TRAV and TRBV primed first-strand cDNA, covering alpha and beta chains. A roughly 19-cycle PCR with a constant-region primer and V-primer adapter amplified TCRs. TCRdb independently ran MiXCR on the reads; one entry per CDR3 protein. The sample shows 95,000 to 100,000 distinct CDR3 sequences, under 25% of them seen only once.

The sample was PBMCs, taken after low-dose radiotherapy plus immunotherapy. The rearrangement joins TRBV29-1 to TRBJ2-7; 9 bases align to TRBD1. The receptor's source is a male donor with prostate cancer. CDR3 in amino acids: CSARTGASYEQYF. The CDR3 DNA is TGCAGCGCCCGGACAGGGGCGTCCTACGAGCAGTACTTC.